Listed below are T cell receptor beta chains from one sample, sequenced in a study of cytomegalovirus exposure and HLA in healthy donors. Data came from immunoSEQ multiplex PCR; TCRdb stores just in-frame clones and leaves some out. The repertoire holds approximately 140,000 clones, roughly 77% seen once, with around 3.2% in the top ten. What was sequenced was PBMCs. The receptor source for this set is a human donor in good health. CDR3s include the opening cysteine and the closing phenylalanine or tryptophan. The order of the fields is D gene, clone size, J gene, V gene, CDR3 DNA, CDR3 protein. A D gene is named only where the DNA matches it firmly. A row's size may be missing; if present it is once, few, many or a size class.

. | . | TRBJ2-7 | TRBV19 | TGTGCCAGTAGCATGGGGCCAGGCGGGATGAGCTCCTACGAGCAGTACTTC | CASSMGPGGMSSYEQYF
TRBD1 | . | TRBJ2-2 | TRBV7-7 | TGTGCCAGCAGCTCCACAGGGGTGAACACCGGGGAGCTGTTTTTT | CASSSTGVNTGELFF
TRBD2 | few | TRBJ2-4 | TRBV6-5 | TGTGCCAGCAGTTCATATCGGGAGGAGAACATTCAGTACTTC | CASSSYREENIQYF
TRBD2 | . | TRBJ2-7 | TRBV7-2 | TGTGCCAGCAGCTTAGGGGGACTAGCGGGGGGCTACGAGCAGTACTTC | CASSLGGLAGGYEQYF
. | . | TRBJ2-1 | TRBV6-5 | TGTGCCAGCAGTTACGGGGCTACCAATGAGCAGTTCTTC | CASSYGATNEQFF
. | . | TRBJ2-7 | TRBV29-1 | TGCAGCGCTACAGGGAGCTCCTACGAGCAGTACTTC | CSATGSSYEQYF
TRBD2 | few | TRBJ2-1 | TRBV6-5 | TGTGCCAGCAGTCCTGGGACTAGCCAGCAGTTCTTC | CASSPGTSQQFF
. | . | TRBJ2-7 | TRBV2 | TGTGCCAGCACCCCGGGGTTCTACGAGCAGTACTTC | CASTPGFYEQYF
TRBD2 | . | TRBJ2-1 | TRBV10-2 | TGCGCCAGCAGTGGGCCGGGGGGCTCCTACAATGAGCAGTTCTTC | CASSGPGGSYNEQFF
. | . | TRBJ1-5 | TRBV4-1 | TGCGCCAGCAGCCAAGATCGGTTGACAGCCCTAAATCAGCCCCAGCATTTT | CASSQDRLTALNQPQHF
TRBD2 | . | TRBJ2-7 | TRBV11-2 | TGTGCCAGCAGCTCGGGAGGGCCTGATGAGCAGTACTTC | CASSSGGPDEQYF
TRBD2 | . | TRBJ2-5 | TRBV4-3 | TGCGCCAGCAGCCAAGATATAGGGGCGGGAGGGGAGACCCAGTACTTC | CASSQDIGAGGETQYF
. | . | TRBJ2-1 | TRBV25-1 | TGTGCCAGCAGTGAATTACGAGGAGAAGAGTTCTTC | CASSELRGEEFF
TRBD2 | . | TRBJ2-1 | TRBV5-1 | TGCGCCAGCGGGTTGTTTGGGACTAGCGGCCACAATGAGCAGTTCTTC | CASGLFGTSGHNEQFF
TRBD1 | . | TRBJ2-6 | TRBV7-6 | TGTGCCAGCAGCTTAGCGACAGGGGATTTGTCTGGGGCCAACGTCCTGACTTTC | CASSLATGDLSGANVLTF
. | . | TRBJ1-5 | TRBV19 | TGTGCCAGTCATCAGTATAGCAATCAGCCCCAGCATTTT | CASHQYSNQPQHF
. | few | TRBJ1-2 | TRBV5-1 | TGCGCCAGCAGCTTGGGACAGACCTACATTAACTATGGCTACACCTTC | CASSLGQTYINYGYTF
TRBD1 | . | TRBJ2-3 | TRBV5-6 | TGTGCCAGCAGCTTTGAGAGGGGGCTCGGTACGCAGTATTTT | CASSFERGLGTQYF
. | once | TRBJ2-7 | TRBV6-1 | TGTGCCCGAAGCAGGGGAAAGGGCTACGAGCAGTACTTC | CARSRGKGYEQYF
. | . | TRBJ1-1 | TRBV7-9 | TGTGCCAGCAGCTTAGGGGGGGTAGGTAACACTGAAGCTTTCTTT | CASSLGGVGNTEAFF
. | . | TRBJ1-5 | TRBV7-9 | TGTGCCAGCAGCTCAGGGGCGGATAGGGGCAATCAGCCCCAGCATTTT | CASSSGADRGNQPQHF
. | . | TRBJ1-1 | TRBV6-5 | TGTGCCAGCAGTTACTCAAGGGGACACACGAACACTGAAGCTTTCTTT | CASSYSRGHTNTEAFF
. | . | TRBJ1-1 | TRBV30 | TGTGCCTGGAGGGGGGCGCAGGCATTGAACACTGAAGCTTTCTTT | CAWRGAQALNTEAFF
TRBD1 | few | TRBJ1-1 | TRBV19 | TGTGCCAGTAGCCCCGGACAGGGAGGAGGCACTGAAGCTTTCTTT | CASSPGQGGGTEAFF